This T cell receptor (beta chain) was profiled in a study of cytomegalovirus exposure and HLA in healthy donors. Findings and caveats of the study: For cytomegalovirus status, the classifier reportedly gave diagnoses with high specificity and sensitivity.

Primers included in the PCR were 60 Vbeta and 13 Jbeta primers. TCRdb keeps only in-frame clones here, not all; method: immunoSEQ multiplex PCR. The sample carries around 130,000 clones, approximately 80% recorded once. Worth noting for this clone: Antigen unknown.

CDR3 size: 10 residues. V shed 5 bases and J shed 3 bases, with 5 bases lying between them. Germline CDR1 reads DFQATT; CDR2 reads SNEGSKA (reference sequence). The TCR sequence derives from a man in his late teens or twenties in good health and CMV-seronegative. The V call is TRBV20-1, the J call TRBJ2-7, with D uncertain. The sequenced material came from PBMCs. The CDR3 DNA follows: TGCAGTGCTTCCCACTACGAGCAGTACTTC. Translation gives CSASHYEQYF.